The 10 T cell receptor beta chains given below trace back to one sample, sequenced in a study of T cells in Graves' hyperthyroidism and ophthalmopathy. TCR beta CDR3 region amplification was performed from RNA transcripts. The HTBI primer set served for first-round RT-PCR of the TCR CDR3. TCRdb redid the calling of the multiplex PCR reads with MiXCR, one entry per CDR3 protein. The sample lists a few hundred thousand distinct CDR3 sequences; 46% were seen once. The sequenced sample consisted of peripheral blood or thyroid tissue (not recorded which). These receptors originate from a woman between 18 and 30 years old with Graves' hyperthyroidism.

This chain uses TRBV2 with TRBJ2-7; TRBD1 or TRBD2 may be the D gene (5 bases each). This CDR3 region has 12 residues. CDR1 is SNHLY, CDR2 FYNNEI, per germline. With 8 bases removed from V and 0 bases from J, the gap between germline ends came to 8 bases. The CDR3 DNA follows: TGTGCCAGCTGGGACGGCTCCTACGAGCAGTACTTC. Encoded protein: CASWDGSYEQYF. Full variable domain (missing parts from reference TRBV2 and TRBJ2-7): EPEVTQTPSHQVTQMGQEVILRCVPISNHLYFYWYRQILGQKVEFLVSFYNNEISEKSEIFDDQFSVERPDGSNFTLKIRSTKLEDSAMYFCASWDGSYEQYFGPGTRLTVT.

This clonotype is a singleton in its sample. J is TRBJ2-2 and V is TRBV9; no firm D call. Trimming pared 3 bases from V and 6 bases from J, leaving 6 bases between. Germline CDR1 is SGDLS and CDR2 is YYNGEE. CDR3 size: 12 residues. CDR3 amino acids: CASSALPGELFF. The CDR3 DNA is TGTGCCAGCAGCGCTCTCCCCGGGGAGCTGTTTTTT.

With regard to this clonotype: A much larger clone lies one base from this, so it may be a read error. V is TRBV10-3 and J is TRBJ2-5; 7 bases fit TRBD1. The germline gives CDR1 ENHRY, CDR2 SYGVKD. CDR3 length: 15 residues. V was pared by 3 bases and J by 2 bases, with 6 bases of the junction left unmatched. CDR3 DNA: TGTGCCATCAGTGACGGACAGGCAGGGCAAGAGACCCAGTACTTC. Translated: CAISDGQAGQETQYF.

This clonotype appeared many times. The chain joins TRBV19 to TRBJ1-3, with 7 nucleotides matching TRBD1. Germline V gene sequence: CDR1 LNHDA, CDR2 SQIVND (reference sequence). V was pared by 1 base and J by 4 bases, with 4 bases of the junction left unmatched. The CDR3 sequence is 15 residues long. The DNA for the CDR3 is TGTGCCAGTAGTATAGCAGGGACAGTCGGAAACACCATATATTTT. It encodes CASSIAGTVGNTIYF.

The table lists this clonotype with a few counts. The chain couples TRBV20-1 to TRBJ2-5; D remains unclear. Germline V gene lookup returns CDR1 DFQATT and CDR2 SNEGSKA (reference sequence). The V gene lost 6 bases and the J gene lost 1 base, with 12 bases spanning the gap. The CDR3 runs to 13 residues. CDR3 sequence: CSAEVRLQETQYF. The CDR3 bases are TGCAGTGCCGAAGTACGCCTCCAAGAGACCCAGTACTTC.

This chain connects TRBV11-2 to TRBJ2-7; tentative D call: TRBD2 (5 bases). Trimming shortened V by 5 bases and J by 2 bases, and 13 bases separated the two germline ends. The CDR3 is 14 residues long. Germline CDR1 and CDR2: SGHAT and FQNNGV. CDR3 bases: TGTGCCAGCAGCCAACTAGACGGGACCTACGAGCAGTACTTC. This gives the protein CASSQLDGTYEQYF.

For this clonotype: This may be a read error, as it is one base from a much larger clone. The V gene is TRBV7-3, the J gene TRBJ2-7; 7 bases are a match to TRBD1. This CDR3 spans 14 amino acids. Germline CDR1 is SGHTA and CDR2 is FQGTGA. The CDR3 DNA sequence: TGTGCCAGCAGCTTGGCTGGACAGGTCTACGAGCGGTACTTC. Its translation is CASSLAGQVYERYF. The full variable domain, rest sourced from reference TRBV7-3 and TRBJ2-7, is GAGVSQTPSNKVTEKGKYVELRCDPISGHTALYWYRQSLGQGPEFLIYFQGTGAADDSGLPNDRFFAVRPEGSVSTLKIQRTERGDSAVYLCASSLAGQVYERYFGPGTRLTVT.

The chain is built from TRBV11-2 and TRBJ2-7, with a weak D call TRBD1 (6 bases). The CDR3 sequence is 16 residues long. CDR1 is SGHAT and CDR2 is FQNNGV in the germline V gene. V lost 0 bases, J lost 7 bases, and 19 bases lay in between. The CDR3 here is CASSLDGPGQPREQYF. Here the CDR3 DNA reads TGTGCCAGCAGCTTAGATGGGCCGGGACAACCTCGGGAGCAGTACTTC.

This clonotype was picked up a small number of times. The rearrangement links TRBV2 to TRBJ1-2; 8 bases agree with TRBD1. The CDR3 totals 11 residues. Germline V gene data show CDR1 as SNHLY and CDR2 as FYNNEI. The trim removed 7 bases at V and 7 bases at J, leaving 2 bases unmatched. The CDR3 sequence: CASMTGAGYTF. The CDR3 DNA is TGTGCCAGCATGACAGGGGCTGGCTACACCTTC.

CDR3 protein: CASSEYREATYEQYF. Here the CDR3 DNA reads TGTGCCAGCAGTGAATATCGGGAGGCGACCTACGAGCAGTACTTC. J is TRBJ2-7 and V is TRBV9; TRBD2 agrees at 7 bases. This CDR3 spans 15 amino acids. Germline CDR1 is SGDLS and CDR2 is YYNGEE. After removal of 5 bases from V and 2 bases from J, the junction contained 10 bases not matched to a gene.